This T cell receptor beta chain is drawn from a study of OX40 agonist ivuxolimab in advanced cancers. Germline V gives CDR1 SQVTM, CDR2 ANQGSEA. V was clipped by 3 bases and J by 7 bases, with 13 bases between them. The CDR3 is 13 amino acids. Data came from immunoSEQ multiplex PCR; TCRdb stores just in-frame clones and leaves some out. Of around 80,000 clones listed, about 85% are singletons. There are a few counts of this clone. V gene TRBV29-1 combines with J gene TRBJ1-5; unclear D gene. The clonotype was recovered from an adult with an advanced solid tumor such as melanoma, head and neck, liver or kidney cancer. The sequences come from CD4+ or CD8+ T cells sorted from blood, collected in a trial of the OX40 agonist ivuxolimab. CDR3 bases: TGCAGCGTTGAGATGGGCTTTGGGCAGCCCCAGCATTTT. Amino acid sequence: CSVEMGFGQPQHF.